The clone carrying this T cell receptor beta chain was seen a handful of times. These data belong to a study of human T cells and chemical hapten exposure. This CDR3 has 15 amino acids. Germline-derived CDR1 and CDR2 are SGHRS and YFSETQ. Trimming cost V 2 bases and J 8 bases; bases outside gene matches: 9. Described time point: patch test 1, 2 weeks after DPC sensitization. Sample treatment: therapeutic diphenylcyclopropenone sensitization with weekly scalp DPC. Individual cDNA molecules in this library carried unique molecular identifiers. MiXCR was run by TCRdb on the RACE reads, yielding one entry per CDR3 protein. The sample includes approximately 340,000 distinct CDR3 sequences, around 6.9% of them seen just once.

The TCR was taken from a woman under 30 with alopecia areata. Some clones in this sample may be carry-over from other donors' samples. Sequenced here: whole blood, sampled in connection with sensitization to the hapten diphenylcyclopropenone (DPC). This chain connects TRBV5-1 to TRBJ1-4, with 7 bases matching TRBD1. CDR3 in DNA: TGCGCCAGCAGCTTTGGGACAGCCTGGAACGAAAAACTGTTTTTT. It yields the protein CASSFGTAWNEKLFF. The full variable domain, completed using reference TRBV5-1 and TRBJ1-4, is KAGVTQTPRYLIKTRGQQVTLSCSPISGHRSVSWYQQTPGQGLQFLFEYFSETQRNKGNFPGRFSGRQFSNSRSEMNVSTLELGDSALYLCASSFGTAWNEKLFFGSGTQLSVL.